The clone carrying this T cell receptor (beta chain) has more than one count but fewer than ten. Antigen unknown. The entry originates in a study of T-cell memory formation after mild COVID-19. The study, taken as a whole, reports: Second-wave clones with a day 37 peak had unconfirmed SARS-CoV-2 specificity. CD4+ contracting clones lay mainly in CM and EM, CD8+ ones in EMRA.

This CDR3 region has 11 residues. CDR1 and CDR2 (germline): KGHDR, SFDVKD. The V end was cut by 9 bases, the J end by 1 base, with 5 bases between. TCRdb redid the calling of the 5' RACE reads with MiXCR, one entry per CDR3 protein. The sample yields roughly 620,000 distinct CDR3 sequences, roughly 18% seen once. This rearrangement joins TRBV24-1 to TRBJ1-1; D is undetermined. The sequencing sample was made of PBMCs or a T cell subset sorted from them (not recorded which). The TCR was taken from an adult woman who had mild COVID-19 (a few samples of this study predate the infection). Cell type and time point are not known. The CDR3 here is CATRRNTEAFF. The CDR3 DNA sequence: TGTGCCACCCGTCGGAACACTGAAGCTTTCTTT.